The following is a T cell receptor beta chain sequence with its context. The data originate from a study of CD8+ T cells in alopecia areata. Following RNA extraction, reverse transcription yielded cDNA that acted as the sequencing template. The repertoire was sequenced with immunoSEQ multiplex PCR; TCRdb's copy has only in-frame clones and lacks some. The table records under 250,000 clones, about 60% of them present only once. V was shortened by 0 bases and J by 3 bases, with 3 bases between the two germline ends. The CDR3 length is 12 residues. Germline loops: CDR1 SGHAT, CDR2 FQNNGV. The chain has TRBV11-2 and TRBJ2-7; no reliable D call. This receptor was taken from a human donor with alopecia areata. Here the sequenced sample was CD4+ T cells sorted from blood, taken at week 0. In nucleotides, the CDR3 is TGTGCCAGCAGCTTAGATTACTACGAGCAGTACTTC. Translated, it gives CASSLDYYEQYF.